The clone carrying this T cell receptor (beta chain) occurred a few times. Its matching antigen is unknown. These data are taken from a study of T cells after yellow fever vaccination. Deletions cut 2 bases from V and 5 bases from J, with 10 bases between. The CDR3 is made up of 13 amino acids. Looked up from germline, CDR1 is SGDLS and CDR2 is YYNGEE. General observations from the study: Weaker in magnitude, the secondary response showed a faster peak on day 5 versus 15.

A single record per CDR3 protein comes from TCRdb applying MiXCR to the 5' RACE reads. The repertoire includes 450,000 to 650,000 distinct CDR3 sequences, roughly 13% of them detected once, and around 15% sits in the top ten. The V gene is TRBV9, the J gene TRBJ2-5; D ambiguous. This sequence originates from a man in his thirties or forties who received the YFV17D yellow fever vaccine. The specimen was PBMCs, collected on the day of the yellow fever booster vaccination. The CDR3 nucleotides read TGTGCCAGCAGCGTCGGGCCCCAGGAGACCCAGTACTTC. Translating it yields CASSVGPQETQYF.